This T cell receptor (beta chain) was observed in a study of OX40 agonist ivuxolimab in advanced cancers. Study information: Two cutaneous melanoma patients and one hepatocellular carcinoma patient, three in all, had partial responses.

The J segment lost 2 bases and the V segment lost 2 bases, leaving 4 bases of the junction unmatched. The CDR3 covers 15 residues. The germline CDR1 and CDR2 sequences are SGHTA and FQGTGA. The table came from immunoSEQ multiplex PCR; TCRdb's copy has only in-frame clones and leaves some out. The table records some 42,000 clones, roughly 84% of them present only once. The sample consisted of CD4+ or CD8+ T cells sorted from blood, taken in a trial of the OX40 agonist ivuxolimab. This clonotype was obtained from an adult with an advanced solid tumor such as melanoma, head and neck, liver or kidney cancer. The chain recombines TRBV7-3 with TRBJ1-1; 8 positions agree with TRBD1. DNA for the CDR3: TGTGCCAGCAGCTTATCTGGACAGGGAAACACTGAAGCTTTCTTT. It codes for CASSLSGQGNTEAFF.